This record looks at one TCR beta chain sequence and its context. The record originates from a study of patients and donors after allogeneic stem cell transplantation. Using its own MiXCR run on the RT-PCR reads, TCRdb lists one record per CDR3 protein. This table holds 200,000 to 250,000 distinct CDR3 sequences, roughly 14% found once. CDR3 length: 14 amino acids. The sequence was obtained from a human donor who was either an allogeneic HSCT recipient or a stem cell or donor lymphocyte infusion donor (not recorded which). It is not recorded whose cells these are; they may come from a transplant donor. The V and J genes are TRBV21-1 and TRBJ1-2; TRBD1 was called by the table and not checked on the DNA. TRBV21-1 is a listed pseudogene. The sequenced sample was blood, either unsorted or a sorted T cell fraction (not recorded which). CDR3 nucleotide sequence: TGTGCCAGCAGCAAGCGGACAGGGGCGAATGGCTACACCTTC. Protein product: CASSKRTGANGYTF.